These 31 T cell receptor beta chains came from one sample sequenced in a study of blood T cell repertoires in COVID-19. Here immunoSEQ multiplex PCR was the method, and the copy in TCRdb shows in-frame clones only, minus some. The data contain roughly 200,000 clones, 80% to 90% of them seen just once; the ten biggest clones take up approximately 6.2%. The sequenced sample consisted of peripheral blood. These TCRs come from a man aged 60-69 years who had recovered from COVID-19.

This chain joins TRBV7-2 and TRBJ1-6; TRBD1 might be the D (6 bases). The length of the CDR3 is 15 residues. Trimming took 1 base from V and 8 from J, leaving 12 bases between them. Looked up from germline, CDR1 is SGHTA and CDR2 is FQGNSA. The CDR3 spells CASSLGTALDSPLHF. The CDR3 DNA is TGTGCCAGCAGCTTAGGGACAGCCTTGGATTCACCCCTCCACTTT.

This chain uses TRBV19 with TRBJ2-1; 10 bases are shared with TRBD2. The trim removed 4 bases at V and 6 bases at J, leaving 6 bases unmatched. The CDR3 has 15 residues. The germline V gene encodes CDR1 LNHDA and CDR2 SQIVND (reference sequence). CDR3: CASSRTSGVFNEQFF. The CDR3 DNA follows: TGTGCCAGTAGTAGAACTAGCGGGGTTTTCAATGAGCAGTTCTTC.

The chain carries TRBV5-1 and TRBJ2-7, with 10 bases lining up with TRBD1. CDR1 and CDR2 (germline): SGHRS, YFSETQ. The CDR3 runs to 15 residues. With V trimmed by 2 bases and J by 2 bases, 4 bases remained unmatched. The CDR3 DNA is TGCGCCAGCAGCTTCCAGGGACAGGGGACCTACGAGCAGTACTTC. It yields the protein CASSFQGQGTYEQYF. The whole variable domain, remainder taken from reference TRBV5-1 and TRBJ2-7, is KAGVTQTPRYLIKTRGQQVTLSCSPISGHRSVSWYQQTPGQGLQFLFEYFSETQRNKGNFPGRFSGRQFSNSRSEMNVSTLELGDSALYLCASSFQGQGTYEQYFGPGTRLTVT.

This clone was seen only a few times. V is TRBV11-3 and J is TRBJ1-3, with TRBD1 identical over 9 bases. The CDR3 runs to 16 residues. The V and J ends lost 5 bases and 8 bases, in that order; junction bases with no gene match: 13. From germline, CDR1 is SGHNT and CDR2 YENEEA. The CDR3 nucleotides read TGTGCCAGCAGCAACCCACACGACAGGGGGAGGCACACCATATATTTT. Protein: CASSNPHDRGRHTIYF.

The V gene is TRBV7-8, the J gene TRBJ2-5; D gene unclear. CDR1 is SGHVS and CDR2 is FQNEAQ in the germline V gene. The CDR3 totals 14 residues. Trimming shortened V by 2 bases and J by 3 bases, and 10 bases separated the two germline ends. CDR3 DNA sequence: TGTGCCAGCAGCTTACTAAAGCTCAAAGAGACCCAGTACTTC. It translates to CASSLLKLKETQYF. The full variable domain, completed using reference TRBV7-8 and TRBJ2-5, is GAGVSQSPRYKVAKRGQDVALRCDPISGHVSLFWYQQALGQGPEFLTYFQNEAQLDKSGLPSDRFFAERPEGSVSTLKIQRTQQEDSAVYLCASSLLKLKETQYFGPGTRLLVL.

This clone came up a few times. CDR3 sequence reads: CASSPGTDIYGYTF. CDR3 sequence (DNA): TGTGCCAGCAGTCCCGGGACAGACATCTACGGCTACACCTTC. The chain couples TRBV9 to TRBJ1-2; 7 bases fit TRBD1. Germline lookup yields CDR1 SGDLS and CDR2 YYNGEE. This CDR3 region has 14 residues. V shed 5 bases, J shed 8 bases, and the junction held 12 bases outside the gene matches. The full variable domain, with the rest looked up from reference TRBV9 and TRBJ1-2, is DSGVTQTPKHLITATGQRVTLRCSPRSGDLSVYWYQQSLDQGLQFLIQYYNGEERAKGNILERFSAQQFPDLHSELNLSSLELGDSALYFCASSPGTDIYGYTFGSGTRLTVV.

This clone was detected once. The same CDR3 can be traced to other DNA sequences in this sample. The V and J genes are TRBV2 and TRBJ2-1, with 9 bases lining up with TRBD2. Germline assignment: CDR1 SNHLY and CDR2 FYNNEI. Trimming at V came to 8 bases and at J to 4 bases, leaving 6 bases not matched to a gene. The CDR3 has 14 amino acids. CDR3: CASRGTSLYNEQFF. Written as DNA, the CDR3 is TGTGCCAGCCGCGGGACTAGCCTGTACAATGAGCAGTTCTTC.

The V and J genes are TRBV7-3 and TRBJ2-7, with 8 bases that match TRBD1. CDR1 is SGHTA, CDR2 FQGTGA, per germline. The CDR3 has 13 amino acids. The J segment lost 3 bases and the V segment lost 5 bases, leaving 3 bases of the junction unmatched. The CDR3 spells CASSPGGNYEQYF. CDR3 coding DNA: TGTGCCAGCAGCCCAGGGGGCAACTACGAGCAGTACTTC.

The chain's CDR3 is CASSEEGQGANEQFF. The CDR3, as DNA: TGTGCCAGCAGTGAAGAGGGACAGGGGGCTAATGAGCAGTTCTTC. The J gene is TRBJ2-1, the V gene TRBV6-1; 12 bases are shared with TRBD1. Trimming at V came to 1 base and at J to 7 bases, leaving 2 bases not matched to a gene. CDR1 is MNHNS and CDR2 is SASEGT in the germline V gene. CDR3 length: 15 amino acids.

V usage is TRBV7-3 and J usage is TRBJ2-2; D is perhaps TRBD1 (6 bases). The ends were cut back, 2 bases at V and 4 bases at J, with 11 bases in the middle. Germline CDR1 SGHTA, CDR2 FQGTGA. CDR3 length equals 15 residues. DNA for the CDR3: TGTGCCAGCAGCTTAGTGGGGGCCACCACCGGGGAGCTGTTTTTT. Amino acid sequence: CASSLVGATTGELFF.

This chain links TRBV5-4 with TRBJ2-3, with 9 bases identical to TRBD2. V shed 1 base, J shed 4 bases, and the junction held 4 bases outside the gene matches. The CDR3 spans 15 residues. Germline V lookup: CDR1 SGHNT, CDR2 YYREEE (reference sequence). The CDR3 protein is CASSLMGLAADTQYF. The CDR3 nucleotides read TGTGCCAGCAGCTTGATGGGACTAGCAGCAGATACGCAGTATTTT.

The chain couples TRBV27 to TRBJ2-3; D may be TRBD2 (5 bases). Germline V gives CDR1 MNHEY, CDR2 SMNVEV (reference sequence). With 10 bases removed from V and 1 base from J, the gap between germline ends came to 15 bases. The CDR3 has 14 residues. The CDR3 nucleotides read TGTGCCACCACGGGAAGTTCTGGCACAGATACGCAGTATTTT. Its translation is CATTGSSGTDTQYF.

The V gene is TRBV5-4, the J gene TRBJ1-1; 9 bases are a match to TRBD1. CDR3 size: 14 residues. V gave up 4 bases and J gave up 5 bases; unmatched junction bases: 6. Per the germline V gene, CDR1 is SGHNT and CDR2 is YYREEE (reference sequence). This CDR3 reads CASSQQGAGTEAFF. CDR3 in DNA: TGTGCCAGCAGCCAACAGGGGGCGGGAACTGAAGCTTTCTTT.

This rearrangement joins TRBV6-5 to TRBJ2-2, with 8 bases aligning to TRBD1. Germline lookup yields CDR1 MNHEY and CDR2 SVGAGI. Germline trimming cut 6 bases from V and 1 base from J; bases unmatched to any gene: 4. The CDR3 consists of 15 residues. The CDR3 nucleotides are TGTGCCAGCAGACACGGGACAGGGAACACCGGGGAGCTGTTTTTT. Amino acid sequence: CASRHGTGNTGELFF.

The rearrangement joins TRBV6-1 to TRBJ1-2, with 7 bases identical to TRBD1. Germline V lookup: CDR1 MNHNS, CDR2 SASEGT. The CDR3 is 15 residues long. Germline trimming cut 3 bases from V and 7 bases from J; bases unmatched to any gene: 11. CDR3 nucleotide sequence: TGTGCCAGCAGTGACCCGGGACAGCCTCTATCTGGCTACACCTTC. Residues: CASSDPGQPLSGYTF.

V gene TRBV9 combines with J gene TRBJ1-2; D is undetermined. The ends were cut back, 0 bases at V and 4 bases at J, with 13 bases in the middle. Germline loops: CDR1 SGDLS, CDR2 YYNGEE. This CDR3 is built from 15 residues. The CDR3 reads CASSVEIQARYGYTF. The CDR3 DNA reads TGTGCCAGCAGCGTAGAGATCCAGGCTCGCTATGGCTACACCTTC.

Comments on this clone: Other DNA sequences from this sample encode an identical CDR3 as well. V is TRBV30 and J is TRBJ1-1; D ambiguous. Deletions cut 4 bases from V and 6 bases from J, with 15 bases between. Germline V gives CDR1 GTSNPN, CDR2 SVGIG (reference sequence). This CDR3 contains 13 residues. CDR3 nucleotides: TGTGCCTGGATTACGACGGGAATCTCTGAAGCTTTCTTT. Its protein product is CAWITTGISEAFF.

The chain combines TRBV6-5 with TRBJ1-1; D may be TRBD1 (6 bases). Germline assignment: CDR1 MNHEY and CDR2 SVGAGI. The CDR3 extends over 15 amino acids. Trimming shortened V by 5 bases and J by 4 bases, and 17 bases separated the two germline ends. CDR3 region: CASSPQTGRGTEAFF. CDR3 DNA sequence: TGTGCCAGCAGTCCCCAGACAGGTCGGGGCACTGAAGCTTTCTTT.

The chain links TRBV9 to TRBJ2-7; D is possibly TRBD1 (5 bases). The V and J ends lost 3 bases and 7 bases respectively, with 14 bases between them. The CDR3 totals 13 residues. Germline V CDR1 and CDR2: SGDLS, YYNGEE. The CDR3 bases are TGTGCCAGCAGCGACAGGCCCTTGGGTGAGCAGTACTTC. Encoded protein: CASSDRPLGEQYF.

The CDR3 DNA is TGTGCCAGCAGTCCCTCGTCCGGGAGCTCCTACGAGCAGTACTTC. This encodes CASSPSSGSSYEQYF. The J gene is TRBJ2-7, the V gene TRBV25-1; D perhaps matches TRBD2 (6 bases). The CDR3 has 15 amino acids. The V and J ends lost 5 bases and 0 bases respectively, with 14 bases between them. Germline CDR1 is MGHDK and CDR2 is SYGVNS.

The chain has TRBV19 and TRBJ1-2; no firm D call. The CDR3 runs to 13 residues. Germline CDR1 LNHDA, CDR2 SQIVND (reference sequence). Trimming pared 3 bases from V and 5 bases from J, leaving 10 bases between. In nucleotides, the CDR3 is TGTGCCAGTAGTATGAGAGGCAAATATGGCTACACCTTC. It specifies CASSMRGKYGYTF.

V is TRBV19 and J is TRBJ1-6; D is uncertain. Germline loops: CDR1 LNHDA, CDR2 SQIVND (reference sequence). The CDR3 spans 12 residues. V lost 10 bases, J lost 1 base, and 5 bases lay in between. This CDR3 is CATSSYNSPLHF. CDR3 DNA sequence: TGTGCCACCTCTTCCTATAATTCACCCCTCCACTTT.

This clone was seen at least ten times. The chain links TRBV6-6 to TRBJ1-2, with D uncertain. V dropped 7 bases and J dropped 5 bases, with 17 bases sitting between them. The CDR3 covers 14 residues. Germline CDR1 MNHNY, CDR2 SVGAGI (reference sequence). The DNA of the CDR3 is TGTGCCAGCATCTTAGGACGGGATTTTTATGGCTACACCTTC. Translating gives CASILGRDFYGYTF.

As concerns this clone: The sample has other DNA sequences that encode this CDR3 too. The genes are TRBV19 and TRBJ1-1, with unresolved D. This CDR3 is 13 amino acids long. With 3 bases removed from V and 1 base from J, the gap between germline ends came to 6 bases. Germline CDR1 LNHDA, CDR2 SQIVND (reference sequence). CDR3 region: CASSIGRNTEAFF. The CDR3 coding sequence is TGTGCCAGTAGTATCGGTAGGAACACTGAAGCTTTCTTT. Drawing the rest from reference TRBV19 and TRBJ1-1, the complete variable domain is DGGITQSPKYLFRKEGQNVTLSCEQNLNHDAMYWYRQDPGQGLRLIYYSQIVNDFQKGDIAEGYSVSREKKESFPLTVTSAQKNPTAFYLCASSIGRNTEAFFGQGTRLTVV.

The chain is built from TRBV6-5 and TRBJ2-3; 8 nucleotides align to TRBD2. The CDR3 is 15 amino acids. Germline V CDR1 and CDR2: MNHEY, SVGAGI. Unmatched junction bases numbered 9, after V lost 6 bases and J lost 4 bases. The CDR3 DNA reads TGTGCCAGCAGGAACGGGAGGGTCTGGGCAGATACGCAGTATTTT. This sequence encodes CASRNGRVWADTQYF.

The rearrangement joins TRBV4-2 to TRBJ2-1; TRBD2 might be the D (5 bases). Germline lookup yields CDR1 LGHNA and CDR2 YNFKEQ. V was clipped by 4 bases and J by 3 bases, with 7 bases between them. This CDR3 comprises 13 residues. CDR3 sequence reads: CASSRTVYNEQFF. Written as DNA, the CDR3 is TGTGCCAGCAGCCGGACTGTCTACAATGAGCAGTTCTTC.

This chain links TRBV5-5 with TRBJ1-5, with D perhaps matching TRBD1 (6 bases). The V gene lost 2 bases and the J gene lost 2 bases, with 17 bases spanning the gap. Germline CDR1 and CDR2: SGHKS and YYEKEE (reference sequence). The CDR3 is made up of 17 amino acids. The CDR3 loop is CASSFSAAGGGNQPQHF. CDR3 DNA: TGTGCCAGCAGCTTCTCTGCCGCGGGGGGCGGCAATCAGCCCCAGCATTTT.

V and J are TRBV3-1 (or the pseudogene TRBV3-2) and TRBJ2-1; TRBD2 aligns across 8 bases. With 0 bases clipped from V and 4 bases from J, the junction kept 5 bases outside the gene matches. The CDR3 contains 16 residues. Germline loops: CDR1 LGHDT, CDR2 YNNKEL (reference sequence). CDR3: CASSQEPGGPYNEQFF. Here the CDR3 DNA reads TGTGCCAGCAGCCAAGAACCGGGGGGGCCGTACAATGAGCAGTTCTTC.

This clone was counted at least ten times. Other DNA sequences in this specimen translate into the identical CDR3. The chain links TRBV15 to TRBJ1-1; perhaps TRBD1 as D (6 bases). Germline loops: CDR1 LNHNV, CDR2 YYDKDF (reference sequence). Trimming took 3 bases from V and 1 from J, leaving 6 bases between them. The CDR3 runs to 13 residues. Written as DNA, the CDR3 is TGTGCCACCAGCAGGACAGGGAACACTGAAGCTTTCTTT. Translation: CATSRTGNTEAFF.

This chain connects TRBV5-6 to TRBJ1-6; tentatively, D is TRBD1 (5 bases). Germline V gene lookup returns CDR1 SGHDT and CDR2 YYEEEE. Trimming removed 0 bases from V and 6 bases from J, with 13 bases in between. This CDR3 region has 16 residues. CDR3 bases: TGTGCCAGCAGCTTGGTTCGGCAGGGAAGTAATTCACCCCTCCACTTT. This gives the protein CASSLVRQGSNSPLHF.

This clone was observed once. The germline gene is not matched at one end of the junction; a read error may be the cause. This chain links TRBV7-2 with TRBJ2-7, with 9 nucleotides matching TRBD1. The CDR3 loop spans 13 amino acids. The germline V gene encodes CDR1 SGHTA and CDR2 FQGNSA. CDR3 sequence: CASSSDRGYGQYF. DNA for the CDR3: TGTGCCAGCAGCTCTGACAGGGGGTACGGGCAGTACTTC.